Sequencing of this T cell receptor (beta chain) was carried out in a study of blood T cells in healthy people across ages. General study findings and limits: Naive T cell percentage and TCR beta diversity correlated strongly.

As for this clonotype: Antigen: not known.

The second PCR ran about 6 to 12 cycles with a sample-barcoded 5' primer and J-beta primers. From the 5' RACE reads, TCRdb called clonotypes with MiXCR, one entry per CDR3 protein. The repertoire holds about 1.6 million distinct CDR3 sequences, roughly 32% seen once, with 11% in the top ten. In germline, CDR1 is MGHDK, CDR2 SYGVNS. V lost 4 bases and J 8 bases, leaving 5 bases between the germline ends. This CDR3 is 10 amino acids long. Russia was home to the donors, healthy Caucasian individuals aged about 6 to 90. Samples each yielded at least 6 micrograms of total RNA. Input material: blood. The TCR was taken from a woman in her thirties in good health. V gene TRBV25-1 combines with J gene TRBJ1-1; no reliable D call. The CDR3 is CASSGKEAFF. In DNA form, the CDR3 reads TGTGCCAGCAGTGGGAAAGAAGCTTTCTTT. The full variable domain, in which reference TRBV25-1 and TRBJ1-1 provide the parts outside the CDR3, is EADIYQTPRYLVIGTGKKITLECSQTMGHDKMYWYQQDPGMELHLIHYSYGVNSTEKGDLSSESTVSRIRTEHFPLTLESARPSHTSQYLCASSGKEAFFGQGTRLTVV.